This TCR beta chain comes out of a study of cytomegalovirus exposure and HLA in healthy donors. The wider study: There were fewer than 130 million unique TCR beta sequences, drawn from approximately 180 million T cells, in an earlier analysis. Whole-study findings and limits: Further analysis was carried out later, and it showed several of the most significant clusters appearing linked to common viral pathogens.

Healthy bone marrow donors made up the donors. Notes on this clone: Its antigen is undetermined.

The PCR made use of 60 Vbeta and 13 Jbeta primers. Assay used: immunoSEQ multiplex PCR; TCRdb lists only in-frame clones, some missing. The sample includes more than 150,000 clones, 75% to 85% of them seen just once. V lost 2 bases and J lost 5, with 8 bases in between. This CDR3 has 12 residues. Germline values: CDR1 SGHNT, CDR2 YYREEE (reference sequence). The V call is TRBV5-4, the J call TRBJ2-7; D call uncertain. The source of this sequence is a boy aged 10-17 years in good health and CMV-seronegative. Sequences were obtained from PBMCs. The CDR3 here is CASSLTGNEQYF. CDR3 nucleotides: TGTGCCAGCAGCTTAACGGGTAACGAGCAGTACTTC. The entire variable domain, with the rest obtained from reference TRBV5-4 and TRBJ2-7, is as follows: ETGVTQSPTHLIKTRGQQVTLRCSSQSGHNTVSWYQQALGQGPQFIFQYYREEENGRGNFPPRFSGLQFPNYSSELNVNALELDDSALYLCASSLTGNEQYFGPGTRLTVT.